Described below is a single TCR beta chain sequence and its context. A single count supports this clonotype. No antigen is known for it. No much larger clone exists at a distance of one base, and base qualities are not known. A single read offers scant evidence. RNA was extracted using the RNeasy kit, and about 0.45 to 1 microgram was reverse transcribed with random hexamers. The immunoSEQ multiplex PCR assay, covering 54 Vbeta and 13 Jbeta segments, was used to amplify TCR beta CDR3 regions. Bias from PCR amplification was corrected by using a synthetic template baseline for primer optimization and for computational correction. The source study handled its data this way. Reads were annotated to V, D and J genes according to IMGT and were analyzed with immunoSEQ Analyzer, with only productive sequences retained. Clonality was calculated as one minus the Shannon entropy normalized by log2 of the number of productive unique sequences. Public and private clones were assessed among the 100 most prevalent clones of each patient and control. Clones were defined as Susac-specific if absent from the healthy and MS cohorts, from approximately 1,100 published viral clones and from other ImmuneACCESS disease sequences. TCRdb redid the processing of the public reads, applying fastp at Q25 and MiXCR, and retained in-frame beta chains. Each CDR3 protein gets just one entry, which takes the most common genes and DNA from the rows behind it. TCRdb, not the original authors, processed these V and J calls. The sample table records about 250,000 distinct CDR3 sequences; around 93% of these occur just once. Of the sample, around 0.07% is held by the ten largest clones.

These data originate in a study of CD8 T cells in Susac syndrome (dated by TCRdb to between 2018 and 2021). About the investigation overall: Repertoire sequencing was used to test whether CD8+ T cell activation and differentiation in Susac syndrome was antigen driven.

What the authors observed across the whole study: The study acknowledged that relatively few individuals were included in the TCR sequencing and HLA analysis.

Peripheral blood CD8+ and CD4+ T cells from healthy donors, Susac syndrome patients and multiple sclerosis patients were profiled by high-throughput TCR beta sequencing. The multiple sclerosis controls were treatment-naive patients whose relapsing-remitting disease, either stable or active, fulfilled the revised McDonald criteria. Bulk CD8+ and CD4+ T cells were purified by magnetic negative isolation, while CD8+ TEMRA cells were enriched using FACS. Blood was drawn into EDTA tubes, processed within 24 hours, and PBMCs were isolated by density gradient centrifugation. PBMCs destined for TCR sequencing were cryopreserved in liquid nitrogen and later thawed in a 37 °C water bath. Purity of sorted or isolated CD4+, CD8+ and CD8+ TEMRA cells was at least 90%. V is clipped by 0 bases and J by 1 base, and the sequence between their germline boundaries is 12 bases long. CDR1 and CDR2 are drawn from the germline V gene: SGHTA, FQGNSA. The CDR3 runs 16 amino acids, cysteine and phenylalanine included. Only CDR3 DNA remains: 48 bases, in frame from the first base.

Recombination joined TRBV7-2 with TRBJ2-5; the D gene assignment is ambiguous. The TCR was taken from a human donor with multiple sclerosis. The material sequenced was CD4+ T cells from PBMCs. The DNA sequence is TGTGCCAGCAGCTTAGCGGTGGCAGTCCCCCAAGAGACCCAGTACTTC. Protein translation: CASSLAVAVPQETQYF.